A single sample gave rise to the 22 T cell receptor beta chains below, sequenced in a study of cytomegalovirus exposure and HLA in healthy donors. PCR was performed using 60 Vbeta and 13 Jbeta primers. Assay: immunoSEQ multiplex PCR; the TCRdb copy retains only in-frame clones and omits some. Among roughly 160,000 clones listed, approximately 80% were seen once. The sequencing sample was made of PBMCs. These receptors were taken from a young man in good health and CMV-seropositive.

The rearrangement links TRBV14 to TRBJ1-2; D perhaps matches TRBD1 (6 bases). The CDR3 runs 14 residues. Trimming stripped 5 bases from V and 9 bases from J, with 19 bases between. Germline CDR1 and CDR2: SGHDN and FVKESK. CDR3 bases: TGTGCCAGCAGCTACCTGACAGGCAGTGTTAGCTACACCTTC. Encoded protein: CASSYLTGSVSYTF.

The rearrangement joins TRBV6-4 to TRBJ1-2; 10 bases are shared with TRBD1. This CDR3 spans 17 amino acids. V shed 5 bases and J 2 bases; nucleotides not matched to a gene: 11. Germline CDR1 MRHNA, CDR2 SNTAGT. Written as DNA, the CDR3 is TGTGCCAGCAGTCATCACCGCCGGGACAGGGGAAACTATGGCTACACCTTC. Translating gives CASSHHRRDRGNYGYTF.

V gene TRBV5-6 combines with J gene TRBJ2-3; 13 bases fit TRBD2. J lost 4 bases, V lost 4 bases, and 6 bases had no gene match. The V gene's germline CDR1 is SGHDT and CDR2 YYEEEE. This CDR3 contains 16 residues. The CDR3 DNA reads TGTGCCAGCAGCCTAGGACTAGCGGGGGCCCCAGATACGCAGTATTTT. Residues: CASSLGLAGAPDTQYF.

This rearrangement joins TRBV7-9 to TRBJ2-2; D is unresolved. From germline, CDR1 is SEHNR and CDR2 FQNEAQ (reference sequence). There are 16 residues in the CDR3. V was cut by 2 bases and J by 4 bases, with 14 bases left in between. CDR3 region: CASSLRSAGRTGELFF. The DNA of the CDR3 is TGTGCCAGCAGCTTAAGATCTGCAGGTCGCACCGGGGAGCTGTTTTTT.

The chain joins TRBV25-1 to TRBJ2-7, with 10 bases that match TRBD1. V shed 2 bases, J shed 9 bases, and the junction held 13 bases outside the gene matches. From germline, CDR1 is MGHDK and CDR2 SYGVNS. This CDR3 has 16 amino acids. CDR3 amino acids: CASSEPGTGATRAQYF. As DNA, the CDR3 is TGTGCCAGCAGTGAACCGGGGACAGGGGCCACGCGGGCGCAGTACTTC.

The genes are TRBV6-1 and TRBJ1-1, with a possible D match to TRBD1 (6 bases). The CDR3 runs to 14 residues. Trimming shortened V by 6 bases and J by 5 bases, and 16 bases separated the two germline ends. Per the germline V gene, CDR1 is MNHNS and CDR2 is SASEGT. The CDR3 loop is CASRHLGAGTEAFF. In nucleotides, the CDR3 is TGTGCCAGCAGGCATTTGGGGGCGGGTACTGAAGCTTTCTTT.

The genes are TRBV6-1 and TRBJ1-1; no definite D call. Germline V gene data show CDR1 as MNHNS and CDR2 as SASEGT. The V end was cut by 6 bases, the J end by 2 bases, with 10 bases between. This CDR3 region has 13 residues. The CDR3 loop reads CASRTNSNTEAFF. The CDR3 DNA sequence: TGTGCCAGCAGGACGAACAGTAACACTGAAGCTTTCTTT.

The gene calls are TRBV10-3 and TRBJ2-3; weak D call: TRBD2 (5 bases). Germline CDR1 and CDR2: ENHRY and SYGVKD. The V and J ends lost 0 bases and 6 bases respectively, with 13 bases between them. CDR3 length: 15 amino acids. DNA for the CDR3: TGTGCCATCAGTGAGTCGAGCGGAGAGTGGGATACGCAGTATTTT. Protein: CAISESSGEWDTQYF.

The chain is built from TRBV2 and TRBJ1-2; TRBD1 matches at 9 bases. Germline V lookup: CDR1 SNHLY, CDR2 FYNNEI. This CDR3 contains 12 residues. V gave up 6 bases and J gave up 7 bases; unmatched junction bases: 3. Written as DNA, the CDR3 is TGTGCCAGCAGGGGGACAGGGTTTGGCTACACCTTC. Encoded protein: CASRGTGFGYTF.

The rearrangement joins TRBV6-4 to TRBJ1-5; D gene unclear. Germline CDR1 is MRHNA and CDR2 is SNTAGT. The CDR3 loop spans 13 amino acids. V was cut by 5 bases and J by 0 bases, with 5 bases left in between. CDR3 region: CASSQVSNQPQHF. Here the CDR3 DNA reads TGTGCCAGCAGTCAGGTTAGCAATCAGCCCCAGCATTTT.

CDR3 in DNA: TGTGCCAGCAGCCCCCGGCAGGGCGGACAGCAGTTCTTC. This sequence encodes CASSPRQGGQQFF. The gene calls are TRBV7-3 and TRBJ2-1; possible D gene TRBD1, 5 bases. CDR1 SGHTA and CDR2 FQGTGA come from the germline V gene. The CDR3 is 13 residues long. The V end lost 5 bases, the J end lost 11 bases, and 16 bases lay between the germline ends. Looking up the rest from reference TRBV7-3 and TRBJ2-1 gives the full variable domain: GAGVSQTPSNKVTEKGKYVELRCDPISGHTALYWYRQSLGQGPEFLIYFQGTGAADDSGLPNDRFFAVRPEGSVSTLKIQRTERGDSAVYLCASSPRQGGQQFFGPGTRLTVL.

The J gene is TRBJ2-6, the V gene TRBV7-9, with 10 bases lining up with TRBD1. V shed 1 base, J shed 0 bases, and the junction held 3 bases outside the gene matches. Germline assignment: CDR1 SEHNR and CDR2 FQNEAQ (reference sequence). This CDR3 is 18 amino acids long. The CDR3 DNA reads TGTGCCAGCAGCTTAGGGACAGGGGGTAACTCTGGGGCCAACGTCCTGACTTTC. This codes for CASSLGTGGNSGANVLTF. Together with reference TRBV7-9 and TRBJ2-6, the CDR3 gives the full variable domain: DTGVSQNPRHKITKRGQNVTFRCDPISEHNRLYWYRQTLGQGPEFLTYFQNEAQLEKSRLLSDRFSAERPKGSFSTLEIQRTEQGDSAMYLCASSLGTGGNSGANVLTFGAGSRLTVL.

The J gene is TRBJ2-3, the V gene TRBV18; 7 nucleotides line up with TRBD2. The CDR3 runs 16 residues. CDR1 is KGHSH and CDR2 is LQKENI in the germline V gene. V gave up 6 bases and J gave up 0 bases; unmatched junction bases: 9. For the CDR3, the DNA is TGTGCCAGCTCCTCGCGTGCGGGGGATAGCACAGATACGCAGTATTTT. This sequence encodes CASSSRAGDSTDTQYF.

The chain recombines TRBV30 with TRBJ1-5, with 7 bases lining up with TRBD1. The CDR3 covers 13 residues. Germline CDR1 GTSNPN, CDR2 SVGIG (reference sequence). Trimming removed 3 bases from V and 9 bases from J; junction bases left unmatched: 8. CDR3 sequence (DNA): TGTGCCTGGAGCCCCGGACAGGTCGGGCCCCAGCATTTT. Translated: CAWSPGQVGPQHF.

The V call is TRBV10-3, the J call TRBJ2-7; D is perhaps TRBD2 (7 bases). CDR3 length: 15 amino acids. The V and J ends lost 2 bases and 6 bases respectively, with 17 bases between them. Germline CDR1 reads ENHRY; CDR2 reads SYGVKD. CDR3: CAISETDTGGTEQYF. The CDR3 DNA reads TGTGCCATCAGTGAGACCGATACGGGGGGCACCGAGCAGTACTTC.

The chain uses TRBV7-9 and TRBJ1-2; unclear D gene. From germline, CDR1 is SEHNR and CDR2 FQNEAQ (reference sequence). V was trimmed by 2 bases and J by 4 bases, leaving 14 bases between them. The length of the CDR3 is 15 residues. CDR3 region: CASSLRMGTSYGYTF. The CDR3 DNA reads as TGTGCCAGCAGCTTAAGGATGGGCACCAGCTATGGCTACACCTTC.

V gene TRBV7-9 combines with J gene TRBJ2-5; a possible D gene is TRBD2 (7 bases). V lost 0 bases, J lost 5 bases, and 13 bases lay in between. Germline-derived CDR1 and CDR2 are SEHNR and FQNEAQ (reference sequence). The CDR3 spans 15 residues. The CDR3 region has the DNA TGTGCCAGCAGCTTAGCGGGGGGGCGCTGGGAGACCCAGTACTTC. Translation gives CASSLAGGRWETQYF.

This chain uses TRBV9 with TRBJ1-5; 9 bases map to TRBD1. The trim removed 0 bases at V and 6 bases at J, leaving 4 bases unmatched. CDR1 is SGDLS and CDR2 is YYNGEE in the germline V gene. The CDR3 consists of 15 residues. The CDR3 loop reads CASSVEGQGLQPQHF. The CDR3 DNA reads TGTGCCAGCAGCGTAGAGGGACAGGGCCTTCAGCCCCAGCATTTT.

Here the CDR3 DNA reads TGTGCCAGCAGTTCGGTTATGACTAATGAAAAACTGTTTTTT. This translates into CASSSVMTNEKLFF. This chain joins TRBV27 and TRBJ1-4; D remains unclear. The germline V gene encodes CDR1 MNHEY and CDR2 SMNVEV (reference sequence). Trimming removed 4 bases at V and 2 bases at J, with 8 bases between. The CDR3 length is 14 residues.

This clone showed up just once. This rearrangement joins TRBV28 to TRBJ2-7, with a possible D match to TRBD2 (7 bases). Germline CDR1 MDHEN, CDR2 SYDVKM. This CDR3 region has 13 residues. V gave up 5 bases and J gave up 4 bases, with 12 bases separating them. The CDR3 loop reads CASSLGGGYEQYF. The CDR3 DNA follows: TGTGCCAGCAGTCTGGGAGGGGGTTACGAGCAGTACTTC.

The chain employs TRBV27 and TRBJ2-1; 7 bases line up with TRBD2. V shed 4 bases, J shed 9 bases, and the junction held 6 bases outside the gene matches. CDR1 and CDR2 (germline): MNHEY, SMNVEV (reference sequence). This CDR3 region has 13 residues. The CDR3 DNA reads TGTGCCAGCAGTTCCACTAGCGCTGGTGAGCAGTTCTTC. It encodes CASSSTSAGEQFF.

Only a few counts were recorded for this clone. This chain links TRBV7-9 with TRBJ2-5, with D maybe TRBD2 (5 bases). CDR1 and CDR2 from the germline V gene are SEHNR and FQNEAQ (reference sequence). V gave up 1 base and J gave up 7 bases, with 7 bases separating them. The CDR3 totals 12 residues. The CDR3 sequence: CASSLDGRTQYF. CDR3 DNA sequence: TGTGCCAGCAGCTTAGATGGGAGGACCCAGTACTTC.